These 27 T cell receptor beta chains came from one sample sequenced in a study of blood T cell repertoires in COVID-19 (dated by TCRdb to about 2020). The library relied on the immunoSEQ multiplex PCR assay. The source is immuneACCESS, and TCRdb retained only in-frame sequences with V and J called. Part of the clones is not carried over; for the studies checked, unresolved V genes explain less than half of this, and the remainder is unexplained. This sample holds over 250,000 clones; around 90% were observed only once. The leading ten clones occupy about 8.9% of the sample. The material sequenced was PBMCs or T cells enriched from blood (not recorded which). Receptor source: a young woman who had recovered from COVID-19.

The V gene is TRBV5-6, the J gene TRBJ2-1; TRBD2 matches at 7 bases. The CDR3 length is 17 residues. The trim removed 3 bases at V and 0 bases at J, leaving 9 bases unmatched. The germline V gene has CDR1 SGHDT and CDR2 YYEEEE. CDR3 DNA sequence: TGTGCCAGCAGCTGGCGATCTAGCGGCAGCTCCTACAATGAGCAGTTCTTC. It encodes CASSWRSSGSSYNEQFF.

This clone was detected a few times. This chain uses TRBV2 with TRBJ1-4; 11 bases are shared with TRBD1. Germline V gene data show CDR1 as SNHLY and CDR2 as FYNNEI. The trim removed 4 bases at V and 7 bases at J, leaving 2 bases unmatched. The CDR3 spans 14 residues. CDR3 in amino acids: CASSGDRGSEKLFF. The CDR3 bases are TGTGCCAGCAGTGGGGACAGGGGGTCTGAAAAACTGTTTTTT.

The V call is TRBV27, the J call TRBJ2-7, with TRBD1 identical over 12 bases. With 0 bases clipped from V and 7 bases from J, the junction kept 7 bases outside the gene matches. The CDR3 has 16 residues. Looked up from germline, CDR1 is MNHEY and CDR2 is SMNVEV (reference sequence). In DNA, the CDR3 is TGTGCCAGCAGTTTATCGGCGGGGACAGGGGGCTGGGAGCAGTACTTC. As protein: CASSLSAGTGGWEQYF.

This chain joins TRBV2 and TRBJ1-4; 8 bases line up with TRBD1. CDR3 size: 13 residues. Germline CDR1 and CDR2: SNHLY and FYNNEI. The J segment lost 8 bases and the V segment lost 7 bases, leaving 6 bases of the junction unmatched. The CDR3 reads CASNGQGLEKLFF. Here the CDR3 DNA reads TGTGCCAGCAACGGACAGGGTCTGGAAAAACTGTTTTTT. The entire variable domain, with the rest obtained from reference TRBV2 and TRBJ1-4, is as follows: EPEVTQTPSHQVTQMGQEVILRCVPISNHLYFYWYRQILGQKVEFLVSFYNNEISEKSEIFDDQFSVERPDGSNFTLKIRSTKLEDSAMYFCASNGQGLEKLFFGSGTQLSVL.

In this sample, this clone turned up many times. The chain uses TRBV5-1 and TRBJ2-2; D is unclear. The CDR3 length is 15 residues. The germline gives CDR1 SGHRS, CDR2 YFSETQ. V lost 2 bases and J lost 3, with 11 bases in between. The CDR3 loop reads CASSFEAVDTGELFF. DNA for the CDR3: TGCGCCAGCAGCTTCGAGGCGGTTGACACCGGGGAGCTGTTTTTT. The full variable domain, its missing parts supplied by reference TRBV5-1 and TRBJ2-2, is KAGVTQTPRYLIKTRGQQVTLSCSPISGHRSVSWYQQTPGQGLQFLFEYFSETQRNKGNFPGRFSGRQFSNSRSEMNVSTLELGDSALYLCASSFEAVDTGELFFGEGSRLTVL.

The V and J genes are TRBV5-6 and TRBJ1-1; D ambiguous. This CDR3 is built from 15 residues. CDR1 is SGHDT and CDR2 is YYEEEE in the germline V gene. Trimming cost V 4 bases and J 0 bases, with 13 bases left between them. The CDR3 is CASSLAVGLNTEAFF. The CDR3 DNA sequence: TGTGCCAGCAGCCTAGCCGTGGGATTGAACACTGAAGCTTTCTTT.

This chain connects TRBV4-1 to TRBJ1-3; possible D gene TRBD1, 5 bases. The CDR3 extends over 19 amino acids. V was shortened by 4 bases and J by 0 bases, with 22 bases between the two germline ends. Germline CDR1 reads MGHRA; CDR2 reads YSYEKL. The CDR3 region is CASSPIGGGDVDSGNTIYF. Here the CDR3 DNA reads TGCGCCAGCAGCCCCATCGGAGGAGGGGACGTGGACTCTGGAAACACCATATATTTT.

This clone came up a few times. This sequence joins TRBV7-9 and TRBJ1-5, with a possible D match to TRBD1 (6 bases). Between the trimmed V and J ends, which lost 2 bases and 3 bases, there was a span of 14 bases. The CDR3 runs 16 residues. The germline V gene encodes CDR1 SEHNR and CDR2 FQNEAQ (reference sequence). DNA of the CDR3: TGTGCCAGCAGCTTACGCCGGACAGAACTCAATCAGCCCCAGCATTTT. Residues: CASSLRRTELNQPQHF.

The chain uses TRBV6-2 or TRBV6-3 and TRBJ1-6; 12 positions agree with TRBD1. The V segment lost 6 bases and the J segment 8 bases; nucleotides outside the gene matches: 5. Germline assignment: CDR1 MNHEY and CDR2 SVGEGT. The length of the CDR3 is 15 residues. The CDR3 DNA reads TGTGCCAGCAGCGGGGACAGGGGGCGAGATTCACCCCTCCACTTT. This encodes CASSGDRGRDSPLHF.

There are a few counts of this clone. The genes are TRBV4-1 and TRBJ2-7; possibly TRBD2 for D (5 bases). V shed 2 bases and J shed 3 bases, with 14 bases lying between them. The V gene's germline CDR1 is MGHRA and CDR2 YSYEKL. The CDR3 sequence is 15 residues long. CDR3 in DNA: TGCGCCAGCAGCCAACAGACCCTAACTAGCTACGAGCAGTACTTC. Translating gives CASSQQTLTSYEQYF.

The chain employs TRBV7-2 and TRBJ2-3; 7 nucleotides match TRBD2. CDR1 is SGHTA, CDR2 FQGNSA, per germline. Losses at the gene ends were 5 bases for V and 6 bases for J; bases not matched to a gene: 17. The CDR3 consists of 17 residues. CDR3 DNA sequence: TGTGCCAGCAGCCTATATTCAACTGGGGGGGTTTCGGATACGCAGTATTTT. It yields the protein CASSLYSTGGVSDTQYF.

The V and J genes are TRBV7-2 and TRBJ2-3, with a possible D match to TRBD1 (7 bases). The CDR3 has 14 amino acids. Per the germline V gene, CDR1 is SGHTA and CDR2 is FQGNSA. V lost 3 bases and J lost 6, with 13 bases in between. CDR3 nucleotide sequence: TGTGCCAGCAGCTTTCAGGGGGGTGGGGATACGCAGTATTTT. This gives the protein CASSFQGGGDTQYF.

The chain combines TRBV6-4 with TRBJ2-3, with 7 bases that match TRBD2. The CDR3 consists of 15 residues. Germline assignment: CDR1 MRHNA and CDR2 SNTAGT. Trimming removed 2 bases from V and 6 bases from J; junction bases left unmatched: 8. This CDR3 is CASSDGGGSADTQYF. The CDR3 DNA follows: TGTGCCAGCAGTGACGGCGGGGGAAGTGCGGATACGCAGTATTTT.

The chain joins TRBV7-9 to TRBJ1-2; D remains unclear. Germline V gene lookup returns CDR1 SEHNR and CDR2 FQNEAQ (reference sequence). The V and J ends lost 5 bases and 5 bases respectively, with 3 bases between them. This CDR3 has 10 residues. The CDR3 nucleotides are TGTGCCAGCAGCCCATATGGCTACACCTTC. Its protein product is CASSPYGYTF.

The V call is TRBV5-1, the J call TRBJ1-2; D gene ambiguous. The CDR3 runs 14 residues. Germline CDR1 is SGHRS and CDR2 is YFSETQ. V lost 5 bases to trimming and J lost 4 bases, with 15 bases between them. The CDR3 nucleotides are TGCGCCAGCAGATCTGTTTCTTTGAGCTATGGCTACACCTTC. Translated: CASRSVSLSYGYTF. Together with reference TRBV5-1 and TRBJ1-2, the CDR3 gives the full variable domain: KAGVTQTPRYLIKTRGQQVTLSCSPISGHRSVSWYQQTPGQGLQFLFEYFSETQRNKGNFPGRFSGRQFSNSRSEMNVSTLELGDSALYLCASRSVSLSYGYTFGSGTRLTVV.

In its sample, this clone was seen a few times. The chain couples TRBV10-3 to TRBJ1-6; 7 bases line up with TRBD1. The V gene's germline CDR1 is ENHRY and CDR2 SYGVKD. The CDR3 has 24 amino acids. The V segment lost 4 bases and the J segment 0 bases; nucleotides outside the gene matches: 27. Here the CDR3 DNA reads TGTGCCATCAGTGTGGTGGACGGTCCGGTATTCGTGGGGACAGCCGCCTCCTATAATTCACCCCTCCACTTT. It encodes CAISVVDGPVFVGTAASYNSPLHF.

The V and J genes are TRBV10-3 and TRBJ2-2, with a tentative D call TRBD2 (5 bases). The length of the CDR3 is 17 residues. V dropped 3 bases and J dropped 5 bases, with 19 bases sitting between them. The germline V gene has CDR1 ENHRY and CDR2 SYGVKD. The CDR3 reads CAISDPDGGRRTGELFF. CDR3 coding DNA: TGTGCCATCAGTGATCCGGACGGCGGGCGTCGAACCGGGGAGCTGTTTTTT.

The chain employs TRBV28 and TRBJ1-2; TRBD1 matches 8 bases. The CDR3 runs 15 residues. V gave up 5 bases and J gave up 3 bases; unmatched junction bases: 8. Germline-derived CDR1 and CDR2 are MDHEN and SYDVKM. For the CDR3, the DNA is TGTGCCAGCAGTCCGACACAGGGGGTCTACTATGGCTACACCTTC. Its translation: CASSPTQGVYYGYTF.

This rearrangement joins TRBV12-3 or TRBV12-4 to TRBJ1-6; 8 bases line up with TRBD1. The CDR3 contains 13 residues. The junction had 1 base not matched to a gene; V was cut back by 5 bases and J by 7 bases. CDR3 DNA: TGTGCCAGCAGTCGACAGGGGAATTCACCCCTCCACTTT. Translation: CASSRQGNSPLHF.

The DNA for the CDR3 is TGTGCCAGCAGCCATGACCCGAACAGGGGGCCTGTGGAAAAACTGTTTTTT. Its protein is CASSHDPNRGPVEKLFF. The chain employs TRBV4-2 and TRBJ1-4; 9 bases are a match to TRBD1. Germline CDR1 reads LGHNA; CDR2 reads YNFKEQ. This CDR3 has 17 amino acids. Trimming took 3 bases from V and 8 from J; bases not matched to a gene: 13.

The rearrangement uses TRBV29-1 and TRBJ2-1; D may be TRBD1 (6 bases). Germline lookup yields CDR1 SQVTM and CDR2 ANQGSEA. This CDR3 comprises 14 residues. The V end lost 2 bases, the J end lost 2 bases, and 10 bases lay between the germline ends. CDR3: CSVENRETYNEQFF. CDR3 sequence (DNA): TGCAGCGTTGAAAACAGGGAGACCTACAATGAGCAGTTCTTC.

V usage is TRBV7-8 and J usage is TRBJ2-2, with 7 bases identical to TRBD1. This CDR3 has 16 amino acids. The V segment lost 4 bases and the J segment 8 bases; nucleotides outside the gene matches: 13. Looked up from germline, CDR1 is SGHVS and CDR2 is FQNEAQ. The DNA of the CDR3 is TGTGCCAGCAGCTCTCGGGACAGCAATGCACCGGGGGAGCTGTTTTTT. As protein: CASSSRDSNAPGELFF.

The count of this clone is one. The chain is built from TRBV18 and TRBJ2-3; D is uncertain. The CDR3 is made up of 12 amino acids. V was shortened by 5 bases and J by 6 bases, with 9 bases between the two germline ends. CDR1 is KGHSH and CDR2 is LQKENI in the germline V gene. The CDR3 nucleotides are TGTGCCAGCTCATCCCTCCAGGATACGCAGTATTTT. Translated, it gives CASSSLQDTQYF.

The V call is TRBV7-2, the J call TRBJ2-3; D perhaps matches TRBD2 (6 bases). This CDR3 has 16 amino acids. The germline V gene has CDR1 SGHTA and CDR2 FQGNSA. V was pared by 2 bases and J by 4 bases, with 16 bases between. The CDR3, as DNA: TGTGCCAGCAGCTTACAAACGGGAGTGGGGGCAGATACGCAGTATTTT. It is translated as CASSLQTGVGADTQYF.

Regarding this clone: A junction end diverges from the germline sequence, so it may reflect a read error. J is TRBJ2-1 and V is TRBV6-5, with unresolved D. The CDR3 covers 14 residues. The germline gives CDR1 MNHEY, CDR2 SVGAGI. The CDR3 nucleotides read TGTGCCAGCAGTTACAGGAGATCCTCCAATGAGCAGTTCTTC. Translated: CASSYRRSSNEQFF.

Written as DNA, the CDR3 is TGTGCCAGCAGTGCTCTAGCGGGGGGGGGCACAGATACGCAGTATTTT. It specifies CASSALAGGGTDTQYF. The rearrangement uses TRBV6-2 or TRBV6-3 and TRBJ2-3; TRBD2 aligns across 12 bases. The CDR3 sequence is 16 residues long. Germline values: CDR1 MNHEY, CDR2 SVGEGT. The junction had 4 bases not matched to a gene; V was cut back by 5 bases and J by 1 base.

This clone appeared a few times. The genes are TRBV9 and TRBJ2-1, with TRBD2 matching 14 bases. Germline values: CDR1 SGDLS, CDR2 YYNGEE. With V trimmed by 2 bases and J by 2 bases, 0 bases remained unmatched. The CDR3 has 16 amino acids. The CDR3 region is CASSVTSGGAYNEQFF. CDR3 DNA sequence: TGTGCCAGCAGCGTGACTAGCGGGGGGGCCTACAATGAGCAGTTCTTC.